What follows describes a single T cell receptor beta chain. Which antigen it targets is not known. No base quality information exists; no much larger clone differs at one position. Read against the paper, the sample's time point label means: newly diagnosed GD, antithyroid drugs for less than 3 months. RNA was extracted from PBMCs in TRIzol for both TCR sequencing and RNA sequencing. Graves' disease was diagnosed according to American Thyroid Association guidelines. Patients for the study were recruited at an endocrinology department in Xi'an, China. Each patient gave approximately 10 milliliters of peripheral blood, collected in an EDTA anticoagulant tube. Ficoll Paque Plus density gradient separation was used to isolate PBMCs, and no further T cell sorting was done. RNA quality was checked with an Agilent 2100 Bioanalyzer and agarose gel, and concentration with a NanoDrop 2000. The germline V gene provides CDR1 MNHNS and CDR2 SASEGT. V sheds 6 bases and J sheds 7 bases, leaving 16 bases between their ends. Including the terminal cysteine and phenylalanine, the CDR3 comprises 15 residues. Only CDR3 DNA remains: 45 bases, in frame from the first base.

Receptors were amplified or captured by multiplex PCR. Instrument used: Illumina HiSeq 4000. TCR beta libraries were built with iRepertoire HTBI primers and Arm-PCR amplification of CDR3 regions. Before sequencing, the PCR products went through gel purification. The paper's processing steps were these. A total of roughly 58 TRBV and some 15 TRBJ segments were identified across samples and were used for gene usage analysis of CDR3 amino acid clonotypes. Filtered high-quality paired reads were merged into contigs using COPE and FqMerger. BLAST was used to align contigs to IMGT TRBV, TRBD and TRBJ reference genes, and CDR3 was defined according to IMGT. Any clonotype with a frequency above 0.1% was classified as a highly expanded clone. Shannon entropy was used to measure repertoire diversity, and the Gini coefficient was used to measure V-J evenness. Public clonotypes were defined as clonotypes shared by more than one individual. TCRdb reanalyzed the raw reads on its own, using fastp at Q25 for trimming and MiXCR for clone calling, and kept in-frame beta chains. Each CDR3 protein gets just one entry, which takes the most common genes and DNA from the rows behind it. The V and J calls here are based on TCRdb, not the publication. Counted in this sample were about 420,000 distinct CDR3 sequences; about 17% of them appeared once. About a quarter of the sample comes from the top ten.

This record comes from a study of regulatory T cells in long-lasting Graves disease (dated by TCRdb to 2020 to 2023). Turning to the overall study: Antithyroid drugs had been taken for less than 3 months by newly diagnosed Graves' disease patients. The study was conducted in China and was registered as a clinical trial. Patients with persistent Graves' disease were compared with patients with newly diagnosed Graves' disease using TCR sequencing and RNA sequencing of peripheral blood. A total of some 35 samples underwent TCR sequencing, from 13 patients with persistent Graves' disease and some 20 patients with newly diagnosed Graves' disease.

General study outcomes and caveats: A larger number of public clonotypes was shared among persistent patients (more than 2,500) than among newly diagnosed patients (over 850). Preferential use of TRBV28, TRBJ1-2 and TRBJ2-5 was observed in persistent disease, whereas TRBV20-1 and TRBJ2-1 were favored in newly diagnosed disease. Only the TCR beta chain was sequenced and analyzed. Compared with newly diagnosed patients, patients with persistent Graves' disease had lower TCR Shannon entropy and fewer highly expanded clones, which suggests clonal expansion. Peripheral blood alone was examined, since thyroid tissue, which constituted the primary lesion, could not be accessed. As a limitation, the authors acknowledged that the small sample size may reduce accuracy.

These data were likewise used in another study, on T cells in Graves' hyperthyroidism and ophthalmopathy. Reported in the second study: A patient counted as having stable Graves' hyperthyroidism if no progression to ophthalmopathy occurred over 18 months of follow-up. The hyperthyroidism patients were between 18 and 65 years old and newly diagnosed, with a disease duration of less than 2 months. Patients with uncontrolled infections, other autoimmune diseases, pregnancy or lactation were excluded. Diagnoses were based on clinical symptoms, serum thyroxine and TRAb, thyroid ultrasound and orbital computed tomography. The first round of RT-PCR for the TCR CDR3 was performed with the HTBI primer set and the Qiagen OneStep RT-PCR kit. Most expanded thyroid clonotypes (frequency above 0.001) were also detected in blood, a finding suggesting that blood repertoires may reflect thyroid immune responses. In cross-validation, a model built on a 13 V-J signature told ophthalmopathy apart from stable hyperthyroidism with 87.88% sensitivity and 81% to 82% specificity, and in testing the same model reached 80%/75%. In validation, the model predicted progression to ophthalmopathy a median of about 6.8 months before onset, with 70% to 71% sensitivity and roughly 77% specificity. To identify TCR V-J signatures that set the groups apart, the researchers used a discovery cohort of roughly 100 patients, made up of 40 to 45 with Graves' ophthalmopathy and 57 with stable Graves' hyperthyroidism. Prospective prediction of ophthalmopathy was tested in an independent validation cohort consisting of 18 to 20 hyperthyroidism patients and more than 15 patients who later progressed to ophthalmopathy. The roughly 91 discovery patients were randomly divided into training and test sets at a 7:3 ratio. In more than five Graves' hyperthyroidism patients, the study also compared T-cell repertoires from thyroid tissue with T-cell repertoires from blood. After blood sampling, hyperthyroidism patients were treated with methimazole at a starting dose of 30 mg daily, and ophthalmopathy patients were treated with high-dose intravenous methylprednisolone. A second multiplex PCR round built the libraries, followed by size selection and purification. Sequencing of the libraries was done on an Illumina HiSeq2000 using paired-end 100 bp reads. SOAPnuke was used to process the raw data, removing reads that contained adapters or uncalled bases, had a mean Phred below 15, or lacked an exact match to the constant primer or identifier. COPE v1.2.5 was used to merge high-quality paired reads, and clonotypes were defined as unique nucleotide sequences. MiTCR v1.1 was used to align the clonotypes against IMGT TRBV, TRBD and TRBJ reference segments. Only V-J combinations with frequency above 0.0001, covering about 99% of repertoires, were analysed. The TCS score was defined as F50 (clonal expansion) divided by E x V (chaos), with BLOSUM62-based TCRdist calculated between CDR3 peptides within each V-J. Welch's t-statistics and random forest reduced 514 V-J features to roughly 13, which were used in a naive Bayes classifier (R e1071). No statistical method was used to set the sample size in advance, and investigators knew the group allocation. The paper reports TCR Vbeta CDR3 sequencing of roughly 140 peripheral blood samples: 40 to 45 ophthalmopathy, some 80 hyperthyroidism and approximately 17 progressor patients.

This specimen was peripheral blood mononuclear cells (PBMCs), taken at new diagnosis, from a patient treated with antithyroid drugs. The rearrangement joined TRBV6-1 to TRBJ1-6; D gene: possibly TRBD1, on 6 matching bases. The sequence came from a woman between 18 and 30 years old with Graves disease. Donor details come from another sample of the same person, matched by shared clones. Here the CDR3 is given as CASRSRGIYNSPLHF. The DNA sequence reads TGTGCCAGCAGGAGCAGGGGAATATACAATTCACCCCTCCACTTT.